One and the same sample provided the 27 T cell receptor beta chains below, sequenced in a study of cytomegalovirus exposure and HLA in healthy donors. 13 Jbeta primers and 60 Vbeta primers were used for the PCR. TCRdb's copy holds only in-frame clones and misses some; the assay was immunoSEQ multiplex PCR. The profile shows roughly 93,000 clones, around 77% of them singletons. Sequencing input: PBMCs. The receptors derive from a man younger than 40 in good health and CMV-seronegative.

The chain joins TRBV7-2 to TRBJ1-1, with D tentatively TRBD1 (6 bases). Trimming removed 5 bases at V and 0 bases at J, with 16 bases between. The CDR3 runs 16 residues. Germline V gives CDR1 SGHTA, CDR2 FQGNSA. The CDR3 spells CASSPLRTDMNTEAFF. The CDR3 nucleotides are TGTGCCAGCAGCCCACTGCGGACAGATATGAACACTGAAGCTTTCTTT.

On this clone itself: A junction end diverges from the germline sequence, so it may reflect a read error. The rearrangement joins TRBV6-5 to TRBJ2-3, with 10 positions matching TRBD2. Germline V CDR1 and CDR2: MNHEY, SVGAGI. The CDR3 contains 15 residues. CDR3 amino acids: CASSYFQLAGRVQYF. The CDR3 region has the DNA TGTGCCAGCAGCTACTTTCAACTAGCGGGGAGAGTGCAGTATTTT.

The genes are TRBV7-9 and TRBJ2-7; D is ambiguous. Germline CDR1 reads SEHNR; CDR2 reads FQNEAQ (reference sequence). V shed 1 base and J shed 3 bases, with 7 bases lying between them. This CDR3 is 13 amino acids long. CDR3 loop: CASSLVTDYEQYF. The DNA of the CDR3 is TGTGCCAGCAGCTTAGTTACAGACTACGAGCAGTACTTC. Variable domain in full (rest from reference TRBV7-9 and TRBJ2-7): DTGVSQNPRHKITKRGQNVTFRCDPISEHNRLYWYRQTLGQGPEFLTYFQNEAQLEKSRLLSDRFSAERPKGSFSTLEIQRTEQGDSAMYLCASSLVTDYEQYFGPGTRLTVT.

The chain carries TRBV6-5 and TRBJ2-3; the match to TRBD2 covers 7 bases. In germline, CDR1 is MNHEY, CDR2 SVGAGI. The CDR3 loop spans 16 amino acids. Trimming at V came to 4 bases and at J to 0 bases, leaving 7 bases not matched to a gene. CDR3 sequence reads: CASSFLAALSTDTQYF. The CDR3 DNA sequence: TGTGCCAGCAGTTTTCTAGCGGCCCTTAGCACAGATACGCAGTATTTT.

This chain connects TRBV6-5 to TRBJ1-1; 7 bases line up with TRBD1. The CDR3 length is 14 residues. Germline CDR1 reads MNHEY; CDR2 reads SVGAGI. J lost 5 bases, V lost 7 bases, and 10 bases had no gene match. CDR3 loop: CASKGAHRGTEAFF. DNA of the CDR3: TGTGCCAGCAAGGGGGCCCACCGGGGGACTGAAGCTTTCTTT.

The rearrangement links TRBV30 to TRBJ1-2; D not certain. The CDR3 length is 10 residues. V was cut by 3 bases and J by 5 bases, with 4 bases left in between. Looked up from germline, CDR1 is GTSNPN and CDR2 is SVGIG (reference sequence). The CDR3 sequence: CAWRAYGYTF. The DNA for the CDR3 is TGTGCCTGGAGAGCTTATGGCTACACCTTC.

The CDR3 here is CASSLLGQGPDTQYF. For the CDR3, the DNA is TGTGCCAGCAGTTTATTAGGGCAGGGCCCAGATACGCAGTATTTT. The rearrangement uses TRBV27 and TRBJ2-3; possible D gene TRBD1, 5 bases. Germline assignment: CDR1 MNHEY and CDR2 SMNVEV (reference sequence). This CDR3 spans 15 amino acids. The germline V and J ends were trimmed by 1 base and 4 bases, with 12 bases remaining between them.

The chain links TRBV9 to TRBJ2-7; D is undetermined. Germline values: CDR1 SGDLS, CDR2 YYNGEE. Trimming left V 4 bases short and J 0 bases short, with 17 bases between. The CDR3 is made up of 16 amino acids. The DNA for the CDR3 is TGTGCCAGCAGCCCCAGAGCCGTACAGAACTCCTACGAGCAGTACTTC. The encoded protein is CASSPRAVQNSYEQYF.

The sample holds a few counts of this clone. This rearrangement joins TRBV23-1 to TRBJ2-1; possibly TRBD2 for D (6 bases). TRBV23-1 has ORF status, its function being uncertain. The CDR3 contains 15 residues. V lost 0 bases and J lost 7, with 13 bases in between. This CDR3 is CASSQSPGEVNEQFF. The CDR3 DNA follows: TGCGCCAGCAGTCAATCGCCGGGGGAGGTTAATGAGCAGTTCTTC.

V is TRBV7-8 and J is TRBJ1-2; weak D call: TRBD1 (5 bases). Germline assignment: CDR1 SGHVS and CDR2 FQNEAQ. This CDR3 has 14 amino acids. Trimming removed 3 bases from V and 4 bases from J, with 12 bases in between. CDR3 in amino acids: CASSFLGRSYGYTF. CDR3 coding DNA: TGTGCCAGCAGCTTTCTGGGGCGATCCTATGGCTACACCTTC.

The V gene is TRBV29-1, the J gene TRBJ1-2; 7 bases fit TRBD1. Germline V gene sequence: CDR1 SQVTM, CDR2 ANQGSEA. The CDR3 is 13 residues long. After removal of 1 base from V and 8 bases from J, the junction contained 7 bases not matched to a gene. The CDR3 nucleotides read TGCAGCGTTGAAGCACAGGGGTATGGAGGCTACACCTTC. This codes for CSVEAQGYGGYTF.

This clone was seen a handful of times. V usage is TRBV19 and J usage is TRBJ1-3; D unresolved. This CDR3 is 16 amino acids long. The ends were cut back, 4 bases at V and 3 bases at J, with 16 bases in the middle. CDR1 LNHDA and CDR2 SQIVND come from the germline V gene (reference sequence). This CDR3 reads CASSTLTGGIGNTIYF. The CDR3 nucleotides are TGTGCCAGTAGTACCCTCACCGGCGGGATTGGAAACACCATATATTTT.

This clone was picked up a small number of times. CDR3 nucleotide sequence: TGTGCCAGCAGCCCCGGGGTAGCGGGGGGTGACGAGCAGTACTTC. This encodes CASSPGVAGGDEQYF. The V call is TRBV11-2, the J call TRBJ2-7; 10 bases agree with TRBD2. V lost 5 bases and J lost 5; bases outside the gene matches: 9. The CDR3 is made up of 15 amino acids. Germline V CDR1 and CDR2: SGHAT, FQNNGV.

J is TRBJ2-7 and V is TRBV5-6; TRBD2 aligns across 7 bases. V was clipped by 0 bases and J by 0 bases; unmatched bases: 9. Per germline, CDR1 SGHDT and CDR2 YYEEEE. The CDR3 sequence is 17 residues long. As DNA, the CDR3 is TGTGCCAGCAGCTTGGAGTGGGCGGGGGTCCACTCCTACGAGCAGTACTTC. It encodes CASSLEWAGVHSYEQYF.

This chain joins TRBV6-4 and TRBJ2-3, with a weak D call TRBD2 (6 bases). The germline CDR1 and CDR2 sequences are MRHNA and SNTAGT. This CDR3 is built from 13 residues. Trimming shortened V by 5 bases and J by 7 bases, and 13 bases separated the two germline ends. In nucleotides, the CDR3 is TGTGCCAGCAGTCGGGAGTCTCTAAATACGCAGTATTTT. Residues: CASSRESLNTQYF.

The chain recombines TRBV5-1 with TRBJ1-3; 7 bases line up with TRBD1. V shed 0 bases, J shed 0 bases, and the junction held 3 bases outside the gene matches. Germline CDR1 is SGHRS and CDR2 is YFSETQ. The CDR3 has 16 residues. The DNA for the CDR3 is TGCGCCAGCAGCTTGGGGGGACAGAACTCTGGAAACACCATATATTTT. It translates to CASSLGGQNSGNTIYF.

V usage is TRBV6-5 and J usage is TRBJ1-1; possible D gene TRBD1, 5 bases. The germline V gene encodes CDR1 MNHEY and CDR2 SVGAGI. The CDR3 consists of 14 residues. V was trimmed by 6 bases and J by 7 bases, leaving 18 bases between them. CDR3: CASRYPGRGGEAFF. In DNA form, the CDR3 reads TGTGCCAGCAGATACCCAGGGAGGGGCGGTGAAGCTTTCTTT.

V and J are TRBV29-1 and TRBJ2-3, with a tentative D call TRBD2 (5 bases). V was shortened by 2 bases and J by 4 bases, with 19 bases between the two germline ends. This CDR3 is 16 amino acids long. Germline V gene data show CDR1 as SQVTM and CDR2 as ANQGSEA. CDR3 region: CSVESLDQEVADTQYF. The CDR3 DNA follows: TGCAGCGTTGAATCCTTAGACCAGGAGGTGGCAGATACGCAGTATTTT.

The V and J genes are TRBV30 and TRBJ1-1; D may be TRBD1 (5 bases). The CDR3 is made up of 12 amino acids. Germline CDR1 GTSNPN, CDR2 SVGIG (reference sequence). The V and J ends lost 2 bases and 7 bases respectively, with 11 bases between them. CDR3 in amino acids: CAWSRGTIEAFF. The CDR3 DNA is TGTGCCTGGAGTCGCGGGACGATTGAAGCTTTCTTT.

On this clone: Other DNA sequences in this specimen translate into the identical CDR3. The gene calls are TRBV15 and TRBJ1-1, with D possibly matching TRBD1 (5 bases). Trimming left V 2 bases short and J 1 base short, with 5 bases between. CDR1 LNHNV and CDR2 YYDKDF come from the germline V gene (reference sequence). This CDR3 spans 13 amino acids. The CDR3 loop reads CATSRTGNTEAFF. In DNA form, the CDR3 reads TGTGCCACCAGCAGAACAGGGAACACTGAAGCTTTCTTT.

The chain's CDR3 is CASSLGTEATDTQYF. CDR3 nucleotides: TGCGCCAGCAGCTTGGGGACTGAAGCCACAGATACGCAGTATTTT. J is TRBJ2-3 and V is TRBV5-1; tentatively, D is TRBD2 (5 bases). The ends were cut back, 0 bases at V and 2 bases at J, with 10 bases in the middle. The CDR3 totals 15 residues. CDR1 is SGHRS, CDR2 YFSETQ, per germline.

Concerning this clone itself: This sample includes further DNA sequences coding for the same CDR3. In DNA form, the CDR3 reads TGTGCCAGCAGGCGTGGGGGGTCAGAGACCCAGTACTTC. This encodes CASRRGGSETQYF. The chain carries TRBV6-5 and TRBJ2-5, with D possibly being TRBD2 (6 bases). From germline, CDR1 is MNHEY and CDR2 SVGAGI. The length of the CDR3 is 13 residues. With 6 bases removed from V and 4 bases from J, the gap between germline ends came to 12 bases.

The J gene is TRBJ2-1, the V gene TRBV9, with TRBD2 matching over 12 bases. With 3 bases clipped from V and 6 bases from J, the junction kept 4 bases outside the gene matches. The CDR3 is 15 amino acids. Germline V lookup: CDR1 SGDLS, CDR2 YYNGEE. Here the CDR3 reads CASSAGTSGLNEQFF. The CDR3 DNA reads as TGTGCCAGCAGCGCCGGGACTAGCGGGCTCAATGAGCAGTTCTTC.

The V call is TRBV5-1, the J call TRBJ2-7; 7 bases line up with TRBD2. After removal of 0 bases from V and 2 bases from J, the junction contained 2 bases not matched to a gene. Germline-derived CDR1 and CDR2 are SGHRS and YFSETQ. This CDR3 is 14 amino acids long. The DNA for the CDR3 is TGCGCCAGCAGCTTGGGGGAGGGTCCCTACGAGCAGTACTTC. Translation gives CASSLGEGPYEQYF. Looking up the rest from reference TRBV5-1 and TRBJ2-7 gives the full variable domain: KAGVTQTPRYLIKTRGQQVTLSCSPISGHRSVSWYQQTPGQGLQFLFEYFSETQRNKGNFPGRFSGRQFSNSRSEMNVSTLELGDSALYLCASSLGEGPYEQYFGPGTRLTVT.

V and J are TRBV6-5 and TRBJ1-5, with D unresolved. CDR3 length equals 13 residues. V was shortened by 11 bases and J by 5 bases, with 16 bases between the two germline ends. Germline assignment: CDR1 MNHEY and CDR2 SVGAGI. The CDR3 nucleotides are TGTGCCTGCGGGAACTCAGCCGATCAGCCCCAGCATTTT. Its protein product is CACGNSADQPQHF.

This clone came up a few times. This chain uses TRBV7-9 with TRBJ2-5; D may be TRBD1 (6 bases). This CDR3 has 16 residues. V was shortened by 5 bases and J by 5 bases, with 21 bases between the two germline ends. Looked up from germline, CDR1 is SEHNR and CDR2 is FQNEAQ (reference sequence). In DNA form, the CDR3 reads TGTGCCAGCAGCCCGGAGACAGGAATGGTTTGGGAGACCCAGTACTTC. Amino acids: CASSPETGMVWETQYF.

The chain joins TRBV4-3 to TRBJ2-7; a weak D match, TRBD2 (5 bases). The V gene's germline CDR1 is LGHNA and CDR2 YSLEER. CDR3 length equals 13 residues. The germline V and J ends were trimmed by 1 base and 3 bases, with 7 bases remaining between them. CDR3 DNA: TGCGCCAGCAGCCAAGGACTAAGCTACGAGCAGTACTTC. This encodes CASSQGLSYEQYF.